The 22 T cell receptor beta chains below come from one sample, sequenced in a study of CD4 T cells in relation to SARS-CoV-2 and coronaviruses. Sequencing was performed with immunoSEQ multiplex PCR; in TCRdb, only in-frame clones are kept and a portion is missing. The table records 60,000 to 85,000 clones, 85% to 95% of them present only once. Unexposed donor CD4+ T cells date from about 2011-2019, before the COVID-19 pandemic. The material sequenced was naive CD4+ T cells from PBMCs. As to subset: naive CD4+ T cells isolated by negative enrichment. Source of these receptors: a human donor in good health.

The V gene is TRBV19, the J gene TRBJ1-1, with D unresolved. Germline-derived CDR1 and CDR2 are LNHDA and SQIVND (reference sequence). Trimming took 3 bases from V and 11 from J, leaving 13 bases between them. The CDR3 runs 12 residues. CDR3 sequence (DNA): TGTGCCAGTAGTATTCGAGAGGCCCCCGCTTTCTTT. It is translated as CASSIREAPAFF.

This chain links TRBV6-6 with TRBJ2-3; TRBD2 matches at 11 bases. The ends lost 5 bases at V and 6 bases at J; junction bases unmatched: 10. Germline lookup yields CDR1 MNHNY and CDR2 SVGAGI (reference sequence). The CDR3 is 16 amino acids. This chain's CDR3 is CASSALLAGGGDTQYF. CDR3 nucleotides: TGTGCCAGCAGTGCCCTCCTAGCGGGGGGAGGGGATACGCAGTATTTT.

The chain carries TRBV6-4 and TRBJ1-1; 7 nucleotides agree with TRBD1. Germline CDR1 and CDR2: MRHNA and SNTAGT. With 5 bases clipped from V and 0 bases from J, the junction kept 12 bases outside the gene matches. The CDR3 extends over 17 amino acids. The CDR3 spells CASSPPTGFHLNTEAFF. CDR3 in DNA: TGTGCCAGCAGTCCTCCGACAGGGTTTCATCTGAACACTGAAGCTTTCTTT.

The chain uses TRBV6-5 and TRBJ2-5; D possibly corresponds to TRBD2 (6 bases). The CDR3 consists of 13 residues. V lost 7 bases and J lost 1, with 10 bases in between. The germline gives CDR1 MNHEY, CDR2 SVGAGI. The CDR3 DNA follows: TGTGCCAGCACTAGCGTCCGCCAAGAGACCCAGTACTTC. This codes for CASTSVRQETQYF.

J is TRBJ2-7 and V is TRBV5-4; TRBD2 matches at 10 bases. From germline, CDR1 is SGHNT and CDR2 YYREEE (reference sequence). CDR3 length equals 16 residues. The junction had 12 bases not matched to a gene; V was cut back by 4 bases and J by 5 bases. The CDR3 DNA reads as TGTGCCAGCAGCAGGCCCCTAGCGGGAGAAGGTGACGAGCAGTACTTC. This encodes CASSRPLAGEGDEQYF.

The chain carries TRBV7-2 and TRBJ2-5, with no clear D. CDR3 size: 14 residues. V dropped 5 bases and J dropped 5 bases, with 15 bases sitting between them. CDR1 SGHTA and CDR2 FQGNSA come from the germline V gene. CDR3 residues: CASSKEISQETQYF. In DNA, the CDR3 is TGTGCCAGCAGCAAGGAGATCTCCCAGGAGACCCAGTACTTC.

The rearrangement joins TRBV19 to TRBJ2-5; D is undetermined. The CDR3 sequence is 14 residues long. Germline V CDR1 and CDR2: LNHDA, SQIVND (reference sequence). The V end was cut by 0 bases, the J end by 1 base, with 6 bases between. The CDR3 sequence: CASSIDRFQETQYF. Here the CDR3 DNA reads TGTGCCAGTAGTATAGACAGGTTCCAAGAGACCCAGTACTTC.

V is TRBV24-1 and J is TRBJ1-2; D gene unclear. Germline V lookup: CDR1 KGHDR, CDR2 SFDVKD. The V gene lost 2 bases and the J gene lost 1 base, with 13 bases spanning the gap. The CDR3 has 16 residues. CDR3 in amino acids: CATSDSKDFYNYGYTF. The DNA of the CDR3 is TGTGCCACCAGTGATTCGAAGGATTTCTATAACTATGGCTACACCTTC.

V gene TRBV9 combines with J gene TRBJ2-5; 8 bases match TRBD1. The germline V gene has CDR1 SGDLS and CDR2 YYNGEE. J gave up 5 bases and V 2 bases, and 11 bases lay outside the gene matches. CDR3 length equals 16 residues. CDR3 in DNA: TGTGCCAGCAGCGTCTCCGGACAGGGTACGGGGGAGACCCAGTACTTC. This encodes CASSVSGQGTGETQYF.

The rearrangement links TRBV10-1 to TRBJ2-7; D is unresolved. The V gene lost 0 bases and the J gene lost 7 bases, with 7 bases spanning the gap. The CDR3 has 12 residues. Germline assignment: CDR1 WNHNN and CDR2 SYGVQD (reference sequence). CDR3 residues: CASSESTREQYF. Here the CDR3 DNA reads TGCGCCAGCAGTGAGTCGACTCGTGAGCAGTACTTC.

CDR3 loop: CASIPKTGRAGELFF. The CDR3, as DNA: TGTGCCAGCATACCGAAGACAGGGAGGGCCGGGGAGCTGTTTTTT. The J gene is TRBJ2-2, the V gene TRBV2; D could derive from TRBD1 or TRBD2 (7 bases each). This CDR3 has 15 residues. Trimming left V 7 bases short and J 6 bases short, with 18 bases between. Germline V CDR1 and CDR2: SNHLY, FYNNEI.

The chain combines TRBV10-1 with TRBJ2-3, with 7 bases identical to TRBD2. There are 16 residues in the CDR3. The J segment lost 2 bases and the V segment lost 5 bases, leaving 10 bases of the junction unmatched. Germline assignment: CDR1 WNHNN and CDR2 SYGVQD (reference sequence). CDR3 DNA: TGCGCCAGCAGTCCAACCAGCGGGACCCTCACAGATACGCAGTATTTT. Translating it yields CASSPTSGTLTDTQYF.

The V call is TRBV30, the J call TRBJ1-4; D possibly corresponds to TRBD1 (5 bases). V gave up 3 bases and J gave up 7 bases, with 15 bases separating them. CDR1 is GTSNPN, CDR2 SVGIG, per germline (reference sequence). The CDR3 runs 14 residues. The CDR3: CAWSGAREPEKLFF. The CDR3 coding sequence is TGTGCCTGGAGCGGGGCCCGGGAGCCTGAAAAACTGTTTTTT.

CDR3 nucleotides: TGTGCCAGCAGCTTGCCGGGACAGGGGTCGCCGGATACGCAGTATTTT. This sequence encodes CASSLPGQGSPDTQYF. V gene TRBV5-4 combines with J gene TRBJ2-3; the match to TRBD1 covers 10 bases. CDR3 length: 16 residues. V shed 1 base, J shed 6 bases, and the junction held 8 bases outside the gene matches. Germline V gene lookup returns CDR1 SGHNT and CDR2 YYREEE (reference sequence).

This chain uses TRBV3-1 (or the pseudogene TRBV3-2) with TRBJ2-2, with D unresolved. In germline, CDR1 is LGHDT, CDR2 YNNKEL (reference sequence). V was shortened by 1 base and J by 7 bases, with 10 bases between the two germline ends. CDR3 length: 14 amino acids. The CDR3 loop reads CASSQAGFGGELFF. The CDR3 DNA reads TGTGCCAGCAGCCAAGCCGGGTTTGGCGGGGAGCTGTTTTTT.

CDR3 DNA sequence: TGTGCCAGCAGGACCCTTGGGGTAAACACTGAAGCTTTCTTT. Translated: CASRTLGVNTEAFF. The J gene is TRBJ1-1, the V gene TRBV6-5; D is unresolved. Germline-derived CDR1 and CDR2 are MNHEY and SVGAGI. The V end was cut by 6 bases, the J end by 2 bases, with 13 bases between. The CDR3 has 14 amino acids.

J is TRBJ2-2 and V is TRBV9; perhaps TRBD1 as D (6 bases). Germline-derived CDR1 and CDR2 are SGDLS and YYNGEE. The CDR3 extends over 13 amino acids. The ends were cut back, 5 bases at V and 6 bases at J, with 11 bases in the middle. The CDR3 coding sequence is TGTGCCAGCAGACGGACAGCCTCCGGGGAGCTGTTTTTT. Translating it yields CASRRTASGELFF.

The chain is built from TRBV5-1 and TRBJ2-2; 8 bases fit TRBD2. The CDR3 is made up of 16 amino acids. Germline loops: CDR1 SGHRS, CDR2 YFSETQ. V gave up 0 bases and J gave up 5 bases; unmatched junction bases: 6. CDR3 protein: CASSLVSGSRTGELFF. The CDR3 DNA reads TGCGCCAGCAGCTTGGTAAGCGGGAGCCGGACCGGGGAGCTGTTTTTT.

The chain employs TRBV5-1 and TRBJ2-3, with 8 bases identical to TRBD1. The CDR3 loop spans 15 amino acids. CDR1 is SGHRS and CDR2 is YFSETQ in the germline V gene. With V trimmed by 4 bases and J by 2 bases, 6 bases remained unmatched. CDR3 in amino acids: CASSPRTGNTDTQYF. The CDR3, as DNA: TGCGCCAGCAGCCCAAGGACAGGGAACACAGATACGCAGTATTTT.

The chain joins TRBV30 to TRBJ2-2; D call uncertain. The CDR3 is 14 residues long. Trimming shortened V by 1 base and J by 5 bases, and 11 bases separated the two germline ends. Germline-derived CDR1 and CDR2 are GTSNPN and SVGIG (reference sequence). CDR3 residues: CAWSEGLRTGELFF. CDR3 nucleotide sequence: TGTGCCTGGAGTGAAGGGCTAAGAACCGGGGAGCTGTTTTTT. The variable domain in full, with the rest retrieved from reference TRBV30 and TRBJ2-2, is SQTIHQWPATLVQPVGSPLSLECTVEGTSNPNLYWYRQAAGRGLQLLFYSVGIGQISSEVPQNLSASRPQDRQFILSSKKLLLSDSGFYLCAWSEGLRTGELFFGEGSRLTVL.

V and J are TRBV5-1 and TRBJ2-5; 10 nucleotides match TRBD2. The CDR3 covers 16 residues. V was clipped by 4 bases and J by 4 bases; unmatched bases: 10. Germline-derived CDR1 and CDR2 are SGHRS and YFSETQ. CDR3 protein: CASSASSGSRGETQYF. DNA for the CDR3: TGCGCCAGCAGCGCCTCTAGCGGGAGTAGAGGAGAGACCCAGTACTTC. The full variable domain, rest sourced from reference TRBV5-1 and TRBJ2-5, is KAGVTQTPRYLIKTRGQQVTLSCSPISGHRSVSWYQQTPGQGLQFLFEYFSETQRNKGNFPGRFSGRQFSNSRSEMNVSTLELGDSALYLCASSASSGSRGETQYFGPGTRLLVL.

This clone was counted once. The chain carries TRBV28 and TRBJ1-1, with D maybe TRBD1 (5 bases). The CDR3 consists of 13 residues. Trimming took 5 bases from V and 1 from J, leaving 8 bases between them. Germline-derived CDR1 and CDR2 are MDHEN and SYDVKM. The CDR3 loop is CASSLTENTEAFF. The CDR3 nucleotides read TGTGCCAGCAGTCTGACAGAGAACACTGAAGCTTTCTTT.